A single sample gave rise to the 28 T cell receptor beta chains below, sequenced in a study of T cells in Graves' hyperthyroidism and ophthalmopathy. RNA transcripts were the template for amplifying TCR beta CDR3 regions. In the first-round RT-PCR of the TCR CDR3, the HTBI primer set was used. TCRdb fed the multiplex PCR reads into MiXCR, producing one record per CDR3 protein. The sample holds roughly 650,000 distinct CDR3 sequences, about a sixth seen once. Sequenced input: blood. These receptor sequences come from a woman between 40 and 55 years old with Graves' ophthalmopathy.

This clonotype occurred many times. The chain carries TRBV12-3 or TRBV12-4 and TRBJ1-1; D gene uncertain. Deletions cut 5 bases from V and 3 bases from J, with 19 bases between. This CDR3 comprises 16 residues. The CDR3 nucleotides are TGTGCCAGCAGTCCACAATACAGTGGCGGGGACACTGAAGCTTTCTTT. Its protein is CASSPQYSGGDTEAFF.

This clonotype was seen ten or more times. CDR3 in amino acids: CASSLQGQKNTEAFF. The CDR3 DNA follows: TGTGCCAGCAGTTTACAGGGGCAGAAGAACACTGAAGCTTTCTTT. The rearrangement uses TRBV28 and TRBJ1-1; maybe TRBD1 (6 bases). Per germline, CDR1 MDHEN and CDR2 SYDVKM. Trimming removed 2 bases at V and 1 base at J, with 11 bases between. This CDR3 is built from 15 residues.

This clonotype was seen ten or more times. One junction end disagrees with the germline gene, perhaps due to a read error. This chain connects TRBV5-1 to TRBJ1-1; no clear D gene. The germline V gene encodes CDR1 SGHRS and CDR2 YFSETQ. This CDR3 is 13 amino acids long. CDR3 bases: TGCGCCAGCAGCTTGGGATCGGGAGCTGAAGCCTTCTTT. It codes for CASSLGSGAEAFF.

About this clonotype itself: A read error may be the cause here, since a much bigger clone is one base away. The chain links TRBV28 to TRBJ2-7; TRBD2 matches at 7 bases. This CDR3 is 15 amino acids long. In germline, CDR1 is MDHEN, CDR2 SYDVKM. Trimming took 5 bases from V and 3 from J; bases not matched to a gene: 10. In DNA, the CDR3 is TGTGCCAGCAGTGAGCGACGAGCGGGAAACTACGAGCAGTACTTC. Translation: CASSERRAGNYEQYF.

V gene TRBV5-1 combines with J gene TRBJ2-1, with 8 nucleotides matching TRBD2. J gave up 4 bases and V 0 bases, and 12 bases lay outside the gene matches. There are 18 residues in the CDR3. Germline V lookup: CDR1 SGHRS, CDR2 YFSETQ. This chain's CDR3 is CASSLDDLAGRLYNEQFF. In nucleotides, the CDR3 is TGCGCCAGCAGCTTGGACGACCTAGCGGGTAGGCTTTACAATGAGCAGTTCTTC.

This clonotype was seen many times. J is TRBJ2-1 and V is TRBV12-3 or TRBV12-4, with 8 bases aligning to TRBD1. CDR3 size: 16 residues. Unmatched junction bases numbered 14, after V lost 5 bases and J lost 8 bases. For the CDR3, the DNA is TGTGCCAGCAGTCGCCGTTCCGACAGGGGAATGGATGAGCAGTTCTTC. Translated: CASSRRSDRGMDEQFF.

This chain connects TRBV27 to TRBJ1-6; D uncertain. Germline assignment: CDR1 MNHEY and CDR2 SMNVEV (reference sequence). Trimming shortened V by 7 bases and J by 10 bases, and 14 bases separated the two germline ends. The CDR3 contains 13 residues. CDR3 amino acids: CASNSRGVSPLHF. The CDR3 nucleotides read TGTGCCAGCAATTCCCGCGGGGTCTCACCCCTCCACTTT.

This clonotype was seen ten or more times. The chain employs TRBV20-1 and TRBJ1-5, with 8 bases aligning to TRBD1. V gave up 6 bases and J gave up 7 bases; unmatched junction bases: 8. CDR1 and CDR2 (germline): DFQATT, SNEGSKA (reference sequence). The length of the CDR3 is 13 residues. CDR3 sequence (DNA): TGCAGTGCGCTGACAGGGGTGGGCCAGCCCCAGCATTTT. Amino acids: CSALTGVGQPQHF.

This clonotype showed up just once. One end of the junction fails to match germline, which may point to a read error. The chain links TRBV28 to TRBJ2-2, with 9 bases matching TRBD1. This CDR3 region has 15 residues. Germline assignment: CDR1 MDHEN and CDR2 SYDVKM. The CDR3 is CASGLGTGYTGELFF. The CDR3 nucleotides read TGTGCCAGCGGTTTAGGGACAGGGTACACCGGGGAGCTGTTTTTT.

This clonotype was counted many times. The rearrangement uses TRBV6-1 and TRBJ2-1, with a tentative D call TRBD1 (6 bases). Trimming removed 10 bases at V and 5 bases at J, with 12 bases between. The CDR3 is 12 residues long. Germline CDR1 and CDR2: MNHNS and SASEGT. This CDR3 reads CATRTVDNEQFF. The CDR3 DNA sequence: TGTGCCACTCGGACAGTCGACAATGAGCAGTTCTTC.

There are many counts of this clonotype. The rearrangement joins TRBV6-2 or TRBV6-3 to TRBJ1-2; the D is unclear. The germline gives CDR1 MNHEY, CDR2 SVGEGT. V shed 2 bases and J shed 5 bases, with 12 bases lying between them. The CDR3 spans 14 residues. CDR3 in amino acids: CASSYEATEYGYTF. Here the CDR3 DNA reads TGTGCCAGCAGTTACGAGGCCACGGAATATGGCTACACCTTC.

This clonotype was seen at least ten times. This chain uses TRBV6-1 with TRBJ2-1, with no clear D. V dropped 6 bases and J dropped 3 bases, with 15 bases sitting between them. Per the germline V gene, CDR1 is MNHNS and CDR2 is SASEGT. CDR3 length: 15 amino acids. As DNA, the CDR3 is TGTGCCAGCAGCCCTTTGGGTTTAGGCTACAATGAGCAGTTCTTC. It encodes CASSPLGLGYNEQFF.

CDR3 DNA sequence: TGCAGCGTCGCCGGAACGGTGAACACTGAAGCTTTCTTT. This encodes CSVAGTVNTEAFF. V usage is TRBV29-1 and J usage is TRBJ1-1, with unresolved D. The CDR3 consists of 13 residues. V lost 6 bases, J lost 0 bases, and 11 bases lay in between. Germline-derived CDR1 and CDR2 are SQVTM and ANQGSEA.

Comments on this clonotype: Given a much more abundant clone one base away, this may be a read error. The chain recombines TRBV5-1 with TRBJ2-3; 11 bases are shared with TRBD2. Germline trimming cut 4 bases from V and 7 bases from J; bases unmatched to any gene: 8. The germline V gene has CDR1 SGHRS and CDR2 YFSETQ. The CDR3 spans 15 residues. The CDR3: CASSLTSGSANTQYF. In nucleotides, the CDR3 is TGCGCCAGCAGCCTCACTAGCGGGAGTGCAAATACGCAGTATTTT.

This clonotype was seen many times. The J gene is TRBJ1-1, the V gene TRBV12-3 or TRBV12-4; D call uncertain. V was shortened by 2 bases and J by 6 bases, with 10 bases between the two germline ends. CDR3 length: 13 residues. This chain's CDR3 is CASSLYPGPEAFF. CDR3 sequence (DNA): TGTGCCAGCAGTTTATATCCCGGGCCTGAAGCTTTCTTT.

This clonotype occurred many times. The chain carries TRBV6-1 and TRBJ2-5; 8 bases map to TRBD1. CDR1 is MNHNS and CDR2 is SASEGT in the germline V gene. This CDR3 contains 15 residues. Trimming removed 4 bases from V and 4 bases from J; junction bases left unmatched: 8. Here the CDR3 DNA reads TGTGCCAGCAGTGCCCAGGGGGCTGGGGCAGAGACCCAGTACTTC. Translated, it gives CASSAQGAGAETQYF.

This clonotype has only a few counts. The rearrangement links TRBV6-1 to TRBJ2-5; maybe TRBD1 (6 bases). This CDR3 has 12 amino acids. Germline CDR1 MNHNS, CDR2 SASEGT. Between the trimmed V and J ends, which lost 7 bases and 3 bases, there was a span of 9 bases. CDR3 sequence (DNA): TGTGCCAGCACCGGGACAAAAGAGACCCAGTACTTC. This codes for CASTGTKETQYF.

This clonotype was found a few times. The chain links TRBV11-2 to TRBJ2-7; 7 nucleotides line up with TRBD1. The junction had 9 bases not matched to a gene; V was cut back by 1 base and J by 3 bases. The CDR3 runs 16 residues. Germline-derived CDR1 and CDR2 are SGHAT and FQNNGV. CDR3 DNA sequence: TGTGCCAGCAGCTTAGGCCGGGACAGAACAGTCTACGAGCAGTACTTC. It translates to CASSLGRDRTVYEQYF.

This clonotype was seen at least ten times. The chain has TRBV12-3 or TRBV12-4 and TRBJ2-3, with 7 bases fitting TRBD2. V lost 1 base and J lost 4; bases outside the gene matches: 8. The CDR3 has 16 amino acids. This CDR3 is CASSLGEGSLADTQYF. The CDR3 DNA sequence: TGTGCCAGCAGTTTAGGGGAGGGCTCCCTGGCAGATACGCAGTATTTT.

The CDR3 sequence is CASGLGDNTGELFF. The DNA for the CDR3 is TGTGCTAGTGGTTTGGGGGACAACACCGGGGAGCTGTTTTTT. The chain joins TRBV12-5 to TRBJ2-2; tentatively, D is TRBD1 or TRBD2 (5 bases each). Looked up from germline, CDR1 is LGHNT and CDR2 is FRNRAP. With 1 base removed from V and 2 bases from J, the gap between germline ends came to 5 bases. The length of the CDR3 is 14 residues. The entire variable domain, with the rest obtained from reference TRBV12-5 and TRBJ2-2, is as follows: DARVTQTPRHKVTEMGQEVTMRCQPILGHNTVFWYRQTMMQGLELLAYFRNRAPLDDSGMPKDRFSAEMPDATLATLKIQPSEPRDSAVYFCASGLGDNTGELFFGEGSRLTVL.

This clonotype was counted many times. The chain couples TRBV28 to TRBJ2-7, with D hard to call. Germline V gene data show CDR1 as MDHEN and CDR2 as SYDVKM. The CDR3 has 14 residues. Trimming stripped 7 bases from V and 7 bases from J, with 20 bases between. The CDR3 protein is CASMKGNGIGEQYF. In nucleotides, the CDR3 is TGTGCCAGCATGAAGGGTAACGGAATCGGTGAGCAGTACTTC.

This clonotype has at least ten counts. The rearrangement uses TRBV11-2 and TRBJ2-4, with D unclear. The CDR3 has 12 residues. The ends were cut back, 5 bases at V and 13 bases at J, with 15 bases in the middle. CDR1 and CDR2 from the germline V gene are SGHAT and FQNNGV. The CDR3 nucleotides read TGTGCCAGCAGCCCTTCTACGATTCTGCAGTACTTC. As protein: CASSPSTILQYF. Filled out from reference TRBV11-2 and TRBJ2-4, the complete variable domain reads EAGVAQSPRYKIIEKRQSVAFWCNPISGHATLYWYQQILGQGPKLLIQFQNNGVVDDSQLPKDRFSAERLKGVDSTLKIQPAKLEDSAVYLCASSPSTILQYFGAGTRLSVL.

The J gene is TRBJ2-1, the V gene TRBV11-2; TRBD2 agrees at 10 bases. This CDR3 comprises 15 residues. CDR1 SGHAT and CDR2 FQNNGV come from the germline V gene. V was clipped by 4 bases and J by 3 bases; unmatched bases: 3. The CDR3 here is CASSSRTSGYNEQFF. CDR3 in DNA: TGTGCCAGCAGCTCCAGGACTAGCGGCTACAATGAGCAGTTCTTC.

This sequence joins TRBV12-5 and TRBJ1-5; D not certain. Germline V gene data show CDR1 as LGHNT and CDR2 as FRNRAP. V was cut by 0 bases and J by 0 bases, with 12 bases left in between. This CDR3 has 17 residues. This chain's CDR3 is CASGLVSAVYSNQPQHF. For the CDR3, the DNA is TGTGCTAGTGGTTTGGTATCCGCTGTGTATAGCAATCAGCCCCAGCATTTT.

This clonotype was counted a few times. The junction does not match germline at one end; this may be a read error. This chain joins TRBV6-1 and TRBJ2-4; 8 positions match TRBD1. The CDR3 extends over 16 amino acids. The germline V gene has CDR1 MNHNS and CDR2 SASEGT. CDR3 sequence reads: CASSEAGQVDKNIQYF. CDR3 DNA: TGTGCCAGCAGTGAAGCGGGACAGGTCGATAAAAATATTCAGTACTTC.

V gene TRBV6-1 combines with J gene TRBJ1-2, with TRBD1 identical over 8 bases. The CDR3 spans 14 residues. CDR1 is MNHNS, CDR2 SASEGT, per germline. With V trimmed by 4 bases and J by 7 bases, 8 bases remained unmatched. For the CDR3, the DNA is TGTGCCAGCAGTGGAGGGGACAGGTCGGCTGGCTACACCTTC. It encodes CASSGGDRSAGYTF.

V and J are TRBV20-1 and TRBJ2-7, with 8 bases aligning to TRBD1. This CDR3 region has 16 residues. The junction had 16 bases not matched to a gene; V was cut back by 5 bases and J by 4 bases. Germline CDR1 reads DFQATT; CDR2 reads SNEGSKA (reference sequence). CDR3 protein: CSAFHPGQGFEYEQYF. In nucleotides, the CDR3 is TGCAGTGCTTTCCATCCCGGACAGGGCTTCGAGTACGAGCAGTACTTC.

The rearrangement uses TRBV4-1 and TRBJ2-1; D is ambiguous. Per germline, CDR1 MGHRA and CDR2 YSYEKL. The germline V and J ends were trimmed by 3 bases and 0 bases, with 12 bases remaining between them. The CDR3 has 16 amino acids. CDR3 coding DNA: TGCGCCAGCAGCCAGGGGTGGCAGGCCTCCTACAATGAGCAGTTCTTC. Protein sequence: CASSQGWQASYNEQFF.